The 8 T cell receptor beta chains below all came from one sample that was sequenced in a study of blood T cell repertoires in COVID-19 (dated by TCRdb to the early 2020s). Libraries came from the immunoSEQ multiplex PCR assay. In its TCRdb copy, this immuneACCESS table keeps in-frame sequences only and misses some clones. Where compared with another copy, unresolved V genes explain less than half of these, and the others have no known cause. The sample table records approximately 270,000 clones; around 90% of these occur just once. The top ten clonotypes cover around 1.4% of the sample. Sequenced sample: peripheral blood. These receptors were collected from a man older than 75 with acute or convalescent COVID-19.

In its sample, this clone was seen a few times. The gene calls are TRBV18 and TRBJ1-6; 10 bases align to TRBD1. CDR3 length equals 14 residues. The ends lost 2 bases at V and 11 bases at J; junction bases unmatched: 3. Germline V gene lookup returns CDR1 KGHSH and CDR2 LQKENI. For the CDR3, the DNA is TGTGCCAGCTCACCAGGGACAGGGGAGGCACCCCTCCACTTT. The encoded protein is CASSPGTGEAPLHF.

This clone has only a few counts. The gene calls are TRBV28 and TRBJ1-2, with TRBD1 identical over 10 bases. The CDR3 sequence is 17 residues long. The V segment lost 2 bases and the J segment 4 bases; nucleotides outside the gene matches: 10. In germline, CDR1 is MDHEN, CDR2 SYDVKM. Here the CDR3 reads CASSLPGTGVEVYGYTF. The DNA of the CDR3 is TGTGCCAGCAGTTTACCTGGGACAGGGGTGGAGGTCTATGGCTACACCTTC.

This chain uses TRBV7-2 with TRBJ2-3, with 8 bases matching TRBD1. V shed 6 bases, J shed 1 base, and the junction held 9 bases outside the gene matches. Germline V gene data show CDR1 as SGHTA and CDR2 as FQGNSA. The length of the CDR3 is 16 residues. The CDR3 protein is CASRKDPGQGTDTQYF. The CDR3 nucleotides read TGTGCCAGCAGGAAGGACCCGGGACAGGGCACAGATACGCAGTATTTT.

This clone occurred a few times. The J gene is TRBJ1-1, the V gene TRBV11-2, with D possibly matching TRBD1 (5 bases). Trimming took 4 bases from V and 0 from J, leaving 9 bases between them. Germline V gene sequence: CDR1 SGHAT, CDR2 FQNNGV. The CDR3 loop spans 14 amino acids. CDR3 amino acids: CASSSVTVNTEAFF. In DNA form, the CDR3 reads TGTGCCAGCAGCTCCGTGACAGTGAACACTGAAGCTTTCTTT. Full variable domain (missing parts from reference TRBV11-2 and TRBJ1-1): EAGVAQSPRYKIIEKRQSVAFWCNPISGHATLYWYQQILGQGPKLLIQFQNNGVVDDSQLPKDRFSAERLKGVDSTLKIQPAKLEDSAVYLCASSSVTVNTEAFFGQGTRLTVV.

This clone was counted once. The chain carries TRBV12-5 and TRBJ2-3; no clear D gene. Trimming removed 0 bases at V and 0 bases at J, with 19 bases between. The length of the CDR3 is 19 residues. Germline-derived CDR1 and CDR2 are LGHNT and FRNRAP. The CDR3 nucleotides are TGTGCTAGTGGTTTGGTACTATATCCCCGACCGAATAGCACAGATACGCAGTATTTT. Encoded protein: CASGLVLYPRPNSTDTQYF.

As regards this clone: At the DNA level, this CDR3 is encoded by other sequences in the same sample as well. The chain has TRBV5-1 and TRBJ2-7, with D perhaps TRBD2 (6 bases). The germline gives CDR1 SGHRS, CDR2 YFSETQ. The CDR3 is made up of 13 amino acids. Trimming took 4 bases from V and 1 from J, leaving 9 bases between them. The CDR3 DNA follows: TGCGCCAGCAGCCCGGGGGTATCCTACGAGCAGTACTTC. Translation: CASSPGVSYEQYF.

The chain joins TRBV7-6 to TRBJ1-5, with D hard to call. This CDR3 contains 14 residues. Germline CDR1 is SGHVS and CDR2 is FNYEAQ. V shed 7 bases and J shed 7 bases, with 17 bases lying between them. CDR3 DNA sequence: TGTGCCAGCACCTTTGTCAGGTGGAAACAGCCCCAGCATTTT. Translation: CASTFVRWKQPQHF.

The CDR3 region is CASKKSRDLAGELFF. CDR3 nucleotide sequence: TGTGCCAGCAAAAAATCGAGGGATCTCGCCGGGGAGCTGTTTTTT. V and J are TRBV6-5 and TRBJ2-2, with D perhaps TRBD2 (5 bases). Between the trimmed V and J ends, which lost 7 bases and 6 bases, there was a span of 18 bases. The CDR3 is 15 amino acids. Germline-derived CDR1 and CDR2 are MNHEY and SVGAGI.